One sample yielded the 11 T cell receptor beta chains listed below, sequenced in a study of beta chain features in type 1 diabetes (dated by TCRdb to between 2017 and 2018). The study at large found these results: A moderate but significant shortening of TCRB CDR3 length was observed in type 1 diabetes patients in all four CD4+ subsets.

For these TCRs, the target antigens are not known. Libraries were made using the immunoSEQ multiplex PCR assay. The High Capacity cDNA Reverse Transcription Kit was used to reverse transcribe all of the isolated RNA, meaning that expressed TCRB transcripts were what got sequenced. TCRdb re-hosts the immuneACCESS table, in-frame sequences only. Its copies lack some clones; in the studies checked, an unresolved V gene accounts for under half of them, and the cause for the rest is not known. This sample is represented by hundreds of thousands of clones; over 9.5% of them were singletons. In total, the top ten clones hold 0.01% of the sample. The sequenced sample consisted of naive CD4+ T cells from blood. The cell subset or site label, read with the paper, signifies: true naive CD4+ T cells. All receptors come from a woman younger than 30 with type 1 diabetes.

There are a few counts of this clone. The V gene is TRBV7-8, the J gene TRBJ1-1, with 8 bases matching TRBD1. This CDR3 is 16 amino acids long. Germline V CDR1 and CDR2: SGHVS, FQNEAQ. Germline trimming cut 1 base from V and 1 base from J; bases unmatched to any gene: 5. DNA of the CDR3: TGTGCCAGCAGCTTAGGATATGGGACAGGGAACACTGAAGCTTTCTTT. Its protein is CASSLGYGTGNTEAFF.

This clone was counted only a few times. CDR3 bases: TGTGCCAGCAGTTTAGTGGACAGCCAAGAGACCCAGTACTTC. Translated, it gives CASSLVDSQETQYF. J is TRBJ2-5 and V is TRBV28; maybe TRBD1 (6 bases). The CDR3 contains 14 residues. Germline CDR1 MDHEN, CDR2 SYDVKM. V shed 2 bases and J shed 1 base, with 8 bases lying between them.

This clone was observed a few times. J is TRBJ2-5 and V is TRBV11-2; 7 bases line up with TRBD1. The CDR3 runs 15 residues. Germline CDR1 is SGHAT and CDR2 is FQNNGV. J was trimmed by 1 base and V by 5 bases; bases with no gene match: 7. The CDR3, as DNA: TGTGCCAGCAGCCCCTCCCGGACAGGCCAAGAGACCCAGTACTTC. Its protein product is CASSPSRTGQETQYF.

This clone appeared a few times. The chain couples TRBV5-1 to TRBJ2-3, with D maybe TRBD1 (6 bases). CDR1 SGHRS and CDR2 YFSETQ come from the germline V gene. Trimming shortened V by 1 base and J by 0 bases, and 12 bases separated the two germline ends. This CDR3 is 16 amino acids long. The CDR3 reads CASSLTGPSSTDTQYF. In DNA, the CDR3 is TGCGCCAGCAGCTTGACAGGGCCTTCTAGCACAGATACGCAGTATTTT.

A few counts support this clone. The J gene is TRBJ2-1, the V gene TRBV5-1, with a tentative D call TRBD2 (6 bases). Germline lookup yields CDR1 SGHRS and CDR2 YFSETQ. The CDR3 totals 15 residues. The V gene lost 0 bases and the J gene lost 5 bases, with 12 bases spanning the gap. The CDR3 loop reads CASSLDRETNNEQFF. In DNA, the CDR3 is TGCGCCAGCAGCTTGGATCGGGAGACCAACAATGAGCAGTTCTTC.

The chain has TRBV28 and TRBJ2-7; the D gene is possibly TRBD2 (5 bases). Germline CDR1 and CDR2: MDHEN and SYDVKM. CDR3 size: 14 residues. V was clipped by 5 bases and J by 5 bases, with 16 bases between them. The CDR3 DNA follows: TGTGCCAGCAGTCTTCCGGGGAGATCCAACGAGCAGTACTTC. Its protein is CASSLPGRSNEQYF.

V usage is TRBV29-1 and J usage is TRBJ2-3; D is possibly TRBD2 (7 bases). The CDR3 totals 14 residues. V was pared by 6 bases and J by 8 bases, with 21 bases between. Germline values: CDR1 SQVTM, CDR2 ANQGSEA. CDR3 sequence (DNA): TGCAGCGTCGGGGGGACAATCCACCCTGGTACGCAGTATTTT. Its protein product is CSVGGTIHPGTQYF.

The V and J genes are TRBV4-2 and TRBJ2-1; D gene uncertain. With 0 bases removed from V and 10 bases from J, the gap between germline ends came to 10 bases. The CDR3 length is 13 residues. Germline values: CDR1 LGHNA, CDR2 YNFKEQ. The CDR3 sequence: CASSQEWAGEQFF. The CDR3 nucleotides are TGTGCCAGCAGCCAAGAGTGGGCTGGGGAGCAGTTCTTC.

The chain uses TRBV12-5 and TRBJ1-2; 7 bases agree with TRBD1. The germline CDR1 and CDR2 sequences are LGHNT and FRNRAP. The CDR3 has 13 residues. Unmatched junction bases numbered 7, after V lost 6 bases and J lost 6 bases. The CDR3, as DNA: TGTGCTAGTGGAAAGACAGGGTTCAATGGCTACACCTTC. This sequence encodes CASGKTGFNGYTF.

The chain combines TRBV5-1 with TRBJ2-5, with TRBD1 matching 8 bases. Germline V gene data show CDR1 as SGHRS and CDR2 as YFSETQ. CDR3 length equals 14 residues. Trimming cost V 0 bases and J 5 bases; bases outside gene matches: 3. CDR3 nucleotides: TGCGCCAGCAGCTTGGGGACAGGGACGGAGACCCAGTACTTC. It translates to CASSLGTGTETQYF.

The V gene is TRBV2, the J gene TRBJ2-7, with 8 bases identical to TRBD1. The CDR3 has 14 residues. Looked up from germline, CDR1 is SNHLY and CDR2 is FYNNEI. V shed 6 bases and J 2 bases; nucleotides not matched to a gene: 6. DNA for the CDR3: TGTGCCAGCAGCCGGGACAGGTTCACCTACGAGCAGTACTTC. As protein: CASSRDRFTYEQYF.